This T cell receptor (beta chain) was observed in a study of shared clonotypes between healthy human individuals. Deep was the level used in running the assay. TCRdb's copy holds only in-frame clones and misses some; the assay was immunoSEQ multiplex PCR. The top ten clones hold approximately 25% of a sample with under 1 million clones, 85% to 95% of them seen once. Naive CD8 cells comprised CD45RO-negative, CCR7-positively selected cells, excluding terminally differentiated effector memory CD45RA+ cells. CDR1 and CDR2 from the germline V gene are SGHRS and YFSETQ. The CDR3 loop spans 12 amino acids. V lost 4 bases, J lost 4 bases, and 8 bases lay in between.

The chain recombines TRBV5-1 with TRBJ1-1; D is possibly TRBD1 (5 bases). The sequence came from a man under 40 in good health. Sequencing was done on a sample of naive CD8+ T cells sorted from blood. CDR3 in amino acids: CASSRGSTEAFF. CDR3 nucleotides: TGCGCCAGCAGCCGGGGCTCCACTGAAGCTTTCTTT.